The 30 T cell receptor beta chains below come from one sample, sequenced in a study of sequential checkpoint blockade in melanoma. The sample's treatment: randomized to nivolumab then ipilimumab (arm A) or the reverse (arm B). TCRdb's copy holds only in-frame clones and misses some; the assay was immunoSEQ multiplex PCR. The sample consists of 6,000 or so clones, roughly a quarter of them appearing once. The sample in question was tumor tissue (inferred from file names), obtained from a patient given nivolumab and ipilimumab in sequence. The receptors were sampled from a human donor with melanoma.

CDR3: CASSVGGYGYTF. The CDR3 DNA is TGTGCCAGCAGTGTAGGGGGCTATGGCTACACCTTC. This sequence joins TRBV6-8 and TRBJ1-2; D perhaps matches TRBD1 (6 bases). The V end was cut by 5 bases, the J end by 4 bases, with 8 bases between. The germline V gene has CDR1 MNHGY and CDR2 SAAAGT. CDR3 length: 12 amino acids.

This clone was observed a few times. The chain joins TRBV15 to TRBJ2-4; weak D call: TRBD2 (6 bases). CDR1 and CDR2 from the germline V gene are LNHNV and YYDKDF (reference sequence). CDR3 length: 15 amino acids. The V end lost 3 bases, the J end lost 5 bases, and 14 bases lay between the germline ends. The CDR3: CATSRPRELQNIQYF. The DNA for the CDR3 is TGTGCCACCAGCAGGCCCCGGGAGTTACAAAACATTCAGTACTTC.

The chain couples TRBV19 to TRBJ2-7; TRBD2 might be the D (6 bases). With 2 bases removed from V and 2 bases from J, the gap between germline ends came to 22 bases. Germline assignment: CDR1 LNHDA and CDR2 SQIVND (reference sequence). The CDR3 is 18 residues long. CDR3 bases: TGTGCCAGTAGTATAAGACGTCTCCGACGGGGGACCACCTACGAGCAGTACTTC. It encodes CASSIRRLRRGTTYEQYF.

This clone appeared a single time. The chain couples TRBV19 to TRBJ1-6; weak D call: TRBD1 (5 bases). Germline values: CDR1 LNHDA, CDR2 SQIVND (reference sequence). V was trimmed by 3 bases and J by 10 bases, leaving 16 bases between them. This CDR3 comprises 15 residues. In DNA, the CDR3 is TGTGCCAGTAGTATTTGGGACGGAGACCTATCACCCCTCCACTTT. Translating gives CASSIWDGDLSPLHF.

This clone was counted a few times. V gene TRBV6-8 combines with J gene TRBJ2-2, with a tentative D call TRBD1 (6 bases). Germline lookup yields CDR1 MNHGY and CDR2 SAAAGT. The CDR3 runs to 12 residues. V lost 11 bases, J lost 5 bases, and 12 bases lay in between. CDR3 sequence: CAGGRSTGELFF. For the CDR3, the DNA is TGTGCCGGGGGCAGATCAACCGGGGAGCTGTTTTTT.

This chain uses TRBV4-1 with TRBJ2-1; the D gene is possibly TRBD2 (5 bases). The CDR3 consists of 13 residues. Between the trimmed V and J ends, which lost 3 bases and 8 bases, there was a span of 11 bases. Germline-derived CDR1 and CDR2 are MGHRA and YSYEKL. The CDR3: CASSQVTSDEQFF. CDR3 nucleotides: TGCGCCAGCAGCCAGGTCACTAGTGATGAGCAGTTCTTC.

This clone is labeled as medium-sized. The CDR3 reads CASSVGLAGRGGTGELFF. CDR3 nucleotide sequence: TGTGCCAGCAGCGTAGGGCTAGCGGGGCGGGGTGGCACCGGGGAGCTGTTTTTT. The chain is built from TRBV9 and TRBJ2-2; TRBD2 matches at 9 bases. With V trimmed by 0 bases and J by 4 bases, 10 bases remained unmatched. The CDR3 consists of 18 residues. CDR1 and CDR2 (germline): SGDLS, YYNGEE.

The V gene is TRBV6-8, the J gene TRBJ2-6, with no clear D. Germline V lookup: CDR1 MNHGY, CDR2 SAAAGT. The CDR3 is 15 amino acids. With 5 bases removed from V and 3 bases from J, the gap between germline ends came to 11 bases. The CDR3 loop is CASSDLGRGANVLTF. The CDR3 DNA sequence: TGTGCCAGCAGTGATCTCGGGCGTGGGGCCAACGTCCTGACTTTC.

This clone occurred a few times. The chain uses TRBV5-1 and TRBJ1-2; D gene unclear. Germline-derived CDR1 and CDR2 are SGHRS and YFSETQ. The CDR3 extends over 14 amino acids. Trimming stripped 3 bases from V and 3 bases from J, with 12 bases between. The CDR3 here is CASSYVDGDYGYTF. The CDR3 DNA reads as TGCGCCAGCAGCTACGTGGACGGTGACTATGGCTACACCTTC.

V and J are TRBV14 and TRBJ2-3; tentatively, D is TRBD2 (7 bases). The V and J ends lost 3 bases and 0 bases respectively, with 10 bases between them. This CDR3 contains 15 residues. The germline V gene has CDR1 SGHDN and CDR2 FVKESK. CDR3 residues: CASSQAGASTDTQYF. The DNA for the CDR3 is TGTGCCAGCAGCCAGGCGGGGGCCAGCACAGATACGCAGTATTTT. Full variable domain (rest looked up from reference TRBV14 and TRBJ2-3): EAGVTQFPSHSVIEKGQTVTLRCDPISGHDNLYWYRRVMGKEIKFLLHFVKESKQDESGMPNNRFLAERTGGTYSTLKVQPAELEDSGVYFCASSQAGASTDTQYFGPGTRLTVL.

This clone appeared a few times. CDR3 in amino acids: CASSLYGTSGITGELFF. CDR3 DNA: TGCGCCAGCAGCTTGTATGGGACTAGCGGGATTACCGGGGAGCTGTTTTTT. The chain has TRBV5-1 and TRBJ2-2; 13 bases are shared with TRBD2. This CDR3 is 17 amino acids long. Germline loops: CDR1 SGHRS, CDR2 YFSETQ. Losses at the gene ends were 1 base for V and 5 bases for J; bases not matched to a gene: 5.

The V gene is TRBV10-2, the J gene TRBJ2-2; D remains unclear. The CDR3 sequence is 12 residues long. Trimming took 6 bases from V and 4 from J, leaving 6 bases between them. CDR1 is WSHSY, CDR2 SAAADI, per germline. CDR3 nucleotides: TGCGCCAGCAGGCCCAGCACCGGGGAGCTGTTTTTT. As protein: CASRPSTGELFF.

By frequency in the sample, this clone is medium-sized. The CDR3 reads CASSYEAGGSSTDTQYF. In nucleotides, the CDR3 is TGTGCCAGCAGCTACGAAGCTGGGGGCAGTAGCACAGATACGCAGTATTTT. This rearrangement joins TRBV11-3 to TRBJ2-3; the D gene is possibly TRBD1 (6 bases). From germline, CDR1 is SGHNT and CDR2 YENEEA. Trimming cost V 4 bases and J 0 bases, with 17 bases left between them. This CDR3 spans 17 amino acids. Full variable domain (remainder filled in from reference TRBV11-3 and TRBJ2-3): EAGVVQSPRYKIIEKKQPVAFWCNPISGHNTLYWYLQNLGQGPELLIRYENEEAVDDSQLPKDRFSAERLKGVDSTLKIQPAELGDSAVYLCASSYEAGGSSTDTQYFGPGTRLTVL.

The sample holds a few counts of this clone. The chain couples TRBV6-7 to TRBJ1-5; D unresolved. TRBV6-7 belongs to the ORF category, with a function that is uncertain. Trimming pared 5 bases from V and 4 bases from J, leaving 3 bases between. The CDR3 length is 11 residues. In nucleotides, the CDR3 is TGTGCCAGCAGTGAAAATCAGCCCCAGCATTTT. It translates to CASSENQPQHF.

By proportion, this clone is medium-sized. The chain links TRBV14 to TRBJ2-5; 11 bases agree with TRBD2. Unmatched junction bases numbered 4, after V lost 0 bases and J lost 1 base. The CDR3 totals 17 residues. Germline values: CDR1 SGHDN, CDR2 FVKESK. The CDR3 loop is CASSQDGLAGPQETQYF. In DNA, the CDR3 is TGTGCCAGCAGCCAAGACGGACTAGCGGGCCCCCAAGAGACCCAGTACTTC.

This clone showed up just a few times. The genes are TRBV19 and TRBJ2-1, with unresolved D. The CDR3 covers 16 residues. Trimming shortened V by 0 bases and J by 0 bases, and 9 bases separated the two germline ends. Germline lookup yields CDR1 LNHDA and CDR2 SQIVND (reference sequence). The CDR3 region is CASSIDQDNSYNEQFF. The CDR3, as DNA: TGTGCCAGTAGTATAGATCAGGATAACTCCTACAATGAGCAGTTCTTC. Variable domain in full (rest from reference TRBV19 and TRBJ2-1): DGGITQSPKYLFRKEGQNVTLSCEQNLNHDAMYWYRQDPGQGLRLIYYSQIVNDFQKGDIAEGYSVSREKKESFPLTVTSAQKNPTAFYLCASSIDQDNSYNEQFFGPGTRLTVL.

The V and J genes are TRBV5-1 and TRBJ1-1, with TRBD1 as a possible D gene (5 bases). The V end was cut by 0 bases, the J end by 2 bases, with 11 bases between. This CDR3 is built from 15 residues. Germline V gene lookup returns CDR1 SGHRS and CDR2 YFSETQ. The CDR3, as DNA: TGCGCCAGCAGCTTGGAAGGACGGACAAACACTGAAGCTTTCTTT. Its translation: CASSLEGRTNTEAFF.

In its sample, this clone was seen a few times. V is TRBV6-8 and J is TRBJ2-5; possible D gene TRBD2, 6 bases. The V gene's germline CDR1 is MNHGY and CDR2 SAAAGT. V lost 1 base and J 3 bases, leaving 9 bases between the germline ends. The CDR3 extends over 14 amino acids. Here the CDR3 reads CASSYWREKETQYF. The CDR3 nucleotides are TGTGCCAGCAGTTACTGGAGGGAGAAAGAGACCCAGTACTTC.

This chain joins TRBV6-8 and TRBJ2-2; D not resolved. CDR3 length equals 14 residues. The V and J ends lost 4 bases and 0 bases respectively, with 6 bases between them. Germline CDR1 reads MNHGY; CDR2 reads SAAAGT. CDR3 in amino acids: CASSLNPNTGELFF. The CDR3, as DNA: TGTGCCAGCAGTTTGAACCCGAACACCGGGGAGCTGTTTTTT.

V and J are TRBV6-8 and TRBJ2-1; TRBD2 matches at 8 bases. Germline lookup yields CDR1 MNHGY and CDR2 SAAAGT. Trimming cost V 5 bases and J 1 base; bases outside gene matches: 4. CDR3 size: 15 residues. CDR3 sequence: CASSKRGGSYNEQFF. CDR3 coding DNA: TGTGCCAGCAGTAAACGCGGGGGGTCCTACAATGAGCAGTTCTTC.

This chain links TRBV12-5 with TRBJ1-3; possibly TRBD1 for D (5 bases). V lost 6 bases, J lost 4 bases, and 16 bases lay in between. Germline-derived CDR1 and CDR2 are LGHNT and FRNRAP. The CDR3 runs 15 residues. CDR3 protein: CASGYPQGGGNTIYF. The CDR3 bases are TGTGCTAGTGGGTATCCCCAGGGCGGAGGAAACACCATATATTTT.

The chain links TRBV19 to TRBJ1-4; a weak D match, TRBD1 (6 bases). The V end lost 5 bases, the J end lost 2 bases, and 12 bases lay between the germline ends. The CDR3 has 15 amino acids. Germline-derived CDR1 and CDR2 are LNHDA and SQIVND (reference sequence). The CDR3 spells CASSVNRVTNEKLFF. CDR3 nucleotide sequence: TGTGCCAGTAGTGTTAACAGGGTGACTAATGAAAAACTGTTTTTT.

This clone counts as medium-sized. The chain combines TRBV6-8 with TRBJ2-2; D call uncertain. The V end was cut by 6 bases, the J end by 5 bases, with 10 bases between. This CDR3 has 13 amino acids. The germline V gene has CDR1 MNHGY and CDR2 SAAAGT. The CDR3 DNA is TGTGCCAGCAGCCTACCCGGGACCGGGGAGCTGTTTTTT. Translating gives CASSLPGTGELFF.

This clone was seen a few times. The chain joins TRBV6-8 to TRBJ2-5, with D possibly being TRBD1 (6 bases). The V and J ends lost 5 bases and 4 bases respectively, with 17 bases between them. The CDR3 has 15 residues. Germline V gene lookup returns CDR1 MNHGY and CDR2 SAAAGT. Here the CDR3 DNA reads TGTGCCAGCAGTCCCCGGACAGCGATGGGAGAGACCCAGTACTTC. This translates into CASSPRTAMGETQYF.

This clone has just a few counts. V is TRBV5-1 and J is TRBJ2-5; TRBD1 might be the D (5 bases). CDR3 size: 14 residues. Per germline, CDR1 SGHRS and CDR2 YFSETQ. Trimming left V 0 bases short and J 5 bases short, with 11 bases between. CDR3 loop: CASSLGSGAETQYF. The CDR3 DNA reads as TGCGCCAGCAGCTTGGGTTCTGGGGCCGAGACCCAGTACTTC.

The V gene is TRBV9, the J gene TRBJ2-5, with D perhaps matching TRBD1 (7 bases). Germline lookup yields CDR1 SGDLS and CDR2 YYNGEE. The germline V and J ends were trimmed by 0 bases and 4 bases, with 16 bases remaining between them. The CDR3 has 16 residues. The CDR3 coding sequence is TGTGCCAGCAGCGTAGGTACAGGGGCGGGAATAGAGACCCAGTACTTC. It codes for CASSVGTGAGIETQYF.

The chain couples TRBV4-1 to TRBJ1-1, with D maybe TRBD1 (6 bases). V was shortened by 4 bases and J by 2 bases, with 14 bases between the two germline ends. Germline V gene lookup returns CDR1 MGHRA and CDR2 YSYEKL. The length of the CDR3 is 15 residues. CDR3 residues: CASSLAGGSNTEAFF. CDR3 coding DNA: TGCGCCAGCAGCCTAGCTGGGGGCTCTAACACTGAAGCTTTCTTT.

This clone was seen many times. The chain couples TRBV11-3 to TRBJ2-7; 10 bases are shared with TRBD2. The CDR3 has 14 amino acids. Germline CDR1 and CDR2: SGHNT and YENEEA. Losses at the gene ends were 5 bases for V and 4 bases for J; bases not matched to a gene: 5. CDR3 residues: CASSQKRGGYEQYF. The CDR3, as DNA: TGTGCCAGCAGCCAAAAGCGGGGGGGATACGAGCAGTACTTC.

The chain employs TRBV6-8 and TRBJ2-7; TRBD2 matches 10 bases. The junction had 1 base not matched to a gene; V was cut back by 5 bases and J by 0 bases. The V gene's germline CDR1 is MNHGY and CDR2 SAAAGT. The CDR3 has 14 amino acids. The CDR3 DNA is TGTGCCAGCAGTGAGCGGGAGGGCTCCTACGAGCAGTACTTC. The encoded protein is CASSEREGSYEQYF.

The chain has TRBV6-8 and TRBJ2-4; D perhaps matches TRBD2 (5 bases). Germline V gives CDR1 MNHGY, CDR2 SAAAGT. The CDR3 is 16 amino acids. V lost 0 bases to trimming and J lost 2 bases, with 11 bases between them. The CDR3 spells CASSYSGSSSKNIQYF. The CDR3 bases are TGTGCCAGCAGTTACTCGGGGAGTTCCTCCAAAAACATTCAGTACTTC.